The 23 T cell receptor beta chains listed next were all sequenced from one sample in a study of identical twins. MiXCR, run by TCRdb on the 5' RACE reads, gives a single entry per CDR3 protein. The sample records 200,000 to 300,000 distinct CDR3 sequences, 7.5% being singletons. These data also featured in a second study, about yellow fever vaccine responses in identical twins.

The sequencing input was CD8+ T cells sorted from blood. These TCRs come from a young woman in good health.

This clonotype was counted ten times or more. V gene TRBV3-1 combines with J gene TRBJ1-1; no firm D call. The CDR3 length is 15 residues. Germline values: CDR1 LGHDT, CDR2 YNNKEL (reference sequence). V was cut by 0 bases and J by 0 bases, with 8 bases left in between. The DNA for the CDR3 is TGTGCCAGCAGCCAAGAGGAGACACTGAACACTGAAGCTTTCTTT. As protein: CASSQEETLNTEAFF.

This clonotype was observed at least ten times. This chain joins TRBV28 and TRBJ1-5; no firm D call. The CDR3 loop spans 12 amino acids. V was trimmed by 6 bases and J by 6 bases, leaving 9 bases between them. Per the germline V gene, CDR1 is MDHEN and CDR2 is SYDVKM. This chain's CDR3 is CASSPEVQPQHF. CDR3 nucleotide sequence: TGTGCCAGCAGCCCGGAGGTTCAGCCCCAGCATTTT. Filled out from reference TRBV28 and TRBJ1-5, the complete variable domain reads DVKVTQSSRYLVKRTGEKVFLECVQDMDHENMFWYRQDPGLGLRLIYFSYDVKMKEKGDIPEGYSVSREKKERFSLILESASTNQTSMYLCASSPEVQPQHFGDGTRLSIL.

The table lists this clonotype with a few counts. The chain couples TRBV7-8 to TRBJ2-2; tentatively, D is TRBD1 (6 bases). The V end lost 2 bases, the J end lost 7 bases, and 14 bases lay between the germline ends. Germline V lookup: CDR1 SGHVS, CDR2 FQNEAQ. The CDR3 consists of 15 residues. The CDR3 DNA sequence: TGTGCCAGCAGCTTATTTCCAGGGGCTGACGGGGAGCTGTTTTTT. It specifies CASSLFPGADGELFF. Variable domain in full (rest from reference TRBV7-8 and TRBJ2-2): GAGVSQSPRYKVAKRGQDVALRCDPISGHVSLFWYQQALGQGPEFLTYFQNEAQLDKSGLPSDRFFAERPEGSVSTLKIQRTQQEDSAVYLCASSLFPGADGELFFGEGSRLTVL.

The sample holds a few counts of this clonotype. The gene calls are TRBV7-8 and TRBJ2-7; D is uncertain. V shed 5 bases and J shed 3 bases, with 14 bases lying between them. The CDR3 runs 14 residues. Per the germline V gene, CDR1 is SGHVS and CDR2 is FQNEAQ. CDR3 in amino acids: CASSPSNKFYEQYV. CDR3 bases: TGTGCCAGCAGCCCAAGTAACAAGTTCTACGAGCAGTACGTC.

This clonotype was observed many times. V gene TRBV7-9 combines with J gene TRBJ1-2, with D unresolved. Trimming removed 5 bases from V and 7 bases from J, with 17 bases in between. The CDR3 length is 14 residues. Germline V gives CDR1 SEHNR, CDR2 FQNEAQ (reference sequence). DNA of the CDR3: TGTGCCAGCAGCCCATCGGGAGGCTTTCTTGGCTACACCTTC. Its translation is CASSPSGGFLGYTF.

This rearrangement joins TRBV7-3 to TRBJ2-1; 14 bases are shared with TRBD2. In germline, CDR1 is SGHTA, CDR2 FQGTGA. The junction had 6 bases not matched to a gene; V was cut back by 5 bases and J by 9 bases. This CDR3 is 15 amino acids long. The DNA for the CDR3 is TGTGCCAGCAGCCCAACTGGACTAGCGGGAGGTGAGCAGTTCTTC. Translation gives CASSPTGLAGGEQFF.

The chain joins TRBV5-1 to TRBJ2-2; D tentatively reads TRBD1 or TRBD2 (5 bases each). CDR1 is SGHRS and CDR2 is YFSETQ in the germline V gene. The length of the CDR3 is 15 residues. Trimming stripped 2 bases from V and 4 bases from J, with 12 bases between. The CDR3 loop is CASSFRDSGTGELFF. CDR3 nucleotides: TGCGCCAGCAGCTTCCGCGACAGCGGCACCGGGGAGCTGTTTTTT. Full variable domain (outside the CDR3, taken from reference TRBV5-1 and TRBJ2-2): KAGVTQTPRYLIKTRGQQVTLSCSPISGHRSVSWYQQTPGQGLQFLFEYFSETQRNKGNFPGRFSGRQFSNSRSEMNVSTLELGDSALYLCASSFRDSGTGELFFGEGSRLTVL.

V gene TRBV7-2 combines with J gene TRBJ2-3, with D tentatively TRBD1 (6 bases). The V gene's germline CDR1 is SGHTA and CDR2 FQGNSA. The CDR3 length is 15 residues. Trimming stripped 3 bases from V and 2 bases from J, with 12 bases between. This CDR3 is CASSFPGHSTDTQYF. The CDR3 coding sequence is TGTGCCAGCAGCTTCCCGGGACATTCCACAGATACGCAGTATTTT.

In its sample, this clonotype was seen a few times. This chain connects TRBV19 to TRBJ1-2; 7 bases fit TRBD1. Germline V gene data show CDR1 as LNHDA and CDR2 as SQIVND (reference sequence). The CDR3 totals 17 residues. Unmatched junction bases numbered 15, after V lost 4 bases and J lost 4 bases. CDR3 nucleotides: TGTGCCAGTAGTACCAAACTACCGGGACAGAGACTCTATGGCTACACCTTC. As protein: CASSTKLPGQRLYGYTF.

In this sample, this clonotype turned up many times. The chain combines TRBV5-1 with TRBJ2-5; the D is unclear. V lost 2 bases to trimming and J lost 5 bases, with 7 bases between them. The germline gives CDR1 SGHRS, CDR2 YFSETQ. This CDR3 has 12 amino acids. CDR3 loop: CASSFPRETQYF. In DNA, the CDR3 is TGCGCCAGCAGCTTCCCCCGGGAGACCCAGTACTTC.

The gene calls are TRBV7-9 and TRBJ2-5; tentatively, D is TRBD2 (6 bases). The CDR3 is 14 residues long. Germline CDR1 is SEHNR and CDR2 is FQNEAQ (reference sequence). Trimming pared 5 bases from V and 4 bases from J, leaving 14 bases between. The CDR3 nucleotides are TGTGCCAGCAGCAAAGAGGGGCGGGGAGAGACCCAGTACTTC. It is translated as CASSKEGRGETQYF.

This clonotype was seen many times. This chain links TRBV5-1 with TRBJ2-7, with 11 bases matching TRBD2. This CDR3 has 15 amino acids. The ends lost 4 bases at V and 4 bases at J; junction bases unmatched: 7. CDR1 SGHRS and CDR2 YFSETQ come from the germline V gene. CDR3 residues: CASSAGLAVNYEQYF. The CDR3 coding sequence is TGCGCCAGCAGCGCGGGACTAGCGGTTAATTACGAGCAGTACTTC.

The V gene is TRBV12-3 or TRBV12-4, the J gene TRBJ1-3, with 10 nucleotides matching TRBD1. V shed 1 base, J shed 7 bases, and the junction held 10 bases outside the gene matches. The length of the CDR3 is 17 residues. The CDR3 DNA reads TGTGCCAGCAGTTTAGGGGGACAGGGGACTAGGTGGAACACCATATATTTT. Translated, it gives CASSLGGQGTRWNTIYF.

This chain links TRBV9 with TRBJ2-3, with 7 bases aligning to TRBD1. The CDR3 consists of 17 residues. The germline V gene encodes CDR1 SGDLS and CDR2 YYNGEE. V lost 4 bases and J lost 0; bases outside the gene matches: 11. The CDR3 DNA reads as TGTGCCAGCAGCCCTAGGGACAGCATAATAAGCACAGATACGCAGTATTTT. Translated, it gives CASSPRDSIISTDTQYF.

This clonotype has more than one count but fewer than ten. The chain links TRBV10-1 to TRBJ2-4; the D call may be TRBD1 or TRBD2 (6 bases each). The CDR3 runs to 12 residues. Germline CDR1 WNHNN, CDR2 SYGVQD (reference sequence). V shed 7 bases and J shed 8 bases, with 12 bases lying between them. CDR3 bases: TGCGCCAGCAACCTGGAGGGGGACATTCAGTACTTC. It specifies CASNLEGDIQYF.

The J gene is TRBJ1-1, the V gene TRBV5-5; TRBD1 aligns across 7 bases. CDR3 size: 15 residues. The V segment lost 2 bases and the J segment 0 bases; nucleotides outside the gene matches: 4. CDR1 SGHKS and CDR2 YYEKEE come from the germline V gene (reference sequence). The CDR3 loop is CASSFNRGLNTEAFF. DNA for the CDR3: TGTGCCAGCAGCTTCAACAGGGGATTGAACACTGAAGCTTTCTTT.

V usage is TRBV7-9 and J usage is TRBJ2-1; the D gene is possibly TRBD2 (6 bases). Germline V CDR1 and CDR2: SEHNR, FQNEAQ (reference sequence). The CDR3 spans 15 residues. Trimming took 1 base from V and 6 from J, leaving 13 bases between them. Here the CDR3 DNA reads TGTGCCAGCAGCTTAGGTGAGACTAGGGGCAATGAGCAGTTCTTC. Translated: CASSLGETRGNEQFF.

This chain connects TRBV5-1 to TRBJ2-1; maybe TRBD2 (7 bases). V lost 0 bases to trimming and J lost 8 bases, with 15 bases between them. The germline V gene encodes CDR1 SGHRS and CDR2 YFSETQ. The CDR3 runs 15 residues. CDR3 DNA: TGCGCCAGCAGCTTGGAGGGGGGGCTTCGGGATGAGCAGTTCTTC. This translates into CASSLEGGLRDEQFF.

The chain links TRBV2 to TRBJ2-7; TRBD1 aligns across 9 bases. There are 15 residues in the CDR3. Losses at the gene ends were 6 bases for V and 4 bases for J; bases not matched to a gene: 10. CDR1 is SNHLY and CDR2 is FYNNEI in the germline V gene. CDR3 amino acids: CASRNRGQKSYEQYF. As DNA, the CDR3 is TGTGCCAGCAGAAACAGGGGGCAAAAATCGTACGAGCAGTACTTC.

A few counts support this clonotype. The chain has TRBV5-1 and TRBJ2-1; TRBD1 agrees at 8 bases. Germline values: CDR1 SGHRS, CDR2 YFSETQ. This CDR3 spans 17 amino acids. The V segment lost 4 bases and the J segment 6 bases; nucleotides outside the gene matches: 15. The CDR3 loop reads CASSAVTGTGDRNEQFF. The CDR3 DNA sequence: TGCGCCAGCAGCGCAGTTACCGGGACAGGAGATCGCAATGAGCAGTTCTTC.

The chain has TRBV14 and TRBJ1-3, with D unclear. CDR1 is SGHDN, CDR2 FVKESK, per germline. The CDR3 extends over 15 amino acids. Trimming stripped 0 bases from V and 2 bases from J, with 8 bases between. CDR3 sequence: CASSQDSHAGNTIYF. In nucleotides, the CDR3 is TGTGCCAGCAGCCAAGATTCGCACGCTGGAAACACCATATATTTT.

This clonotype showed up many times. The rearrangement links TRBV6-5 to TRBJ1-1, with D perhaps matching TRBD1 (5 bases). CDR3 size: 13 residues. Germline V CDR1 and CDR2: MNHEY, SVGAGI. The V end lost 2 bases, the J end lost 5 bases, and 9 bases lay between the germline ends. Here the CDR3 reads CASSYGGGTEAFF. CDR3 DNA: TGTGCCAGCAGTTACGGGGGGGGGACTGAAGCTTTCTTT.

This clonotype was detected ten times or more. The rearrangement joins TRBV20-1 to TRBJ2-1; no reliable D call. CDR1 and CDR2 (germline): DFQATT, SNEGSKA (reference sequence). This CDR3 comprises 11 residues. V was trimmed by 4 bases and J by 6 bases, leaving 7 bases between them. CDR3 sequence: CSATKLNEQFF. Written as DNA, the CDR3 is TGCAGTGCTACGAAGCTCAATGAGCAGTTCTTC.